This TCR beta chain derives from a study of blood T cells in healthy people across ages. The CDR3 loop spans 13 amino acids. Germline V lookup: CDR1 SQVTM, CDR2 ANQGSEA. The V gene lost 3 bases and the J gene lost 6 bases, with 13 bases spanning the gap. A J-beta primer mix and a sample-barcoded 5' primer were used in a second PCR of about 6 to 12 cycles. One entry per CDR3 protein results from TCRdb running MiXCR on the 5' RACE reads. The sample holds approximately 760,000 distinct CDR3 sequences, 25% seen once. These data also featured in a second study, about T cells of mothers and their children. As that study records: Primer M1S, used in the second PCR, introduced sample barcodes and 2-4 random nucleotides.

The receptor comes from a boy younger than 18 in good health. Sequencing was performed on blood. The V gene is TRBV29-1, the J gene TRBJ2-3; D possibly corresponds to TRBD2 (6 bases). The CDR3 here is CSVEGGAEDTQYF. The CDR3 DNA sequence: TGCAGCGTTGAGGGCGGGGCGGAGGATACGCAGTATTTT.